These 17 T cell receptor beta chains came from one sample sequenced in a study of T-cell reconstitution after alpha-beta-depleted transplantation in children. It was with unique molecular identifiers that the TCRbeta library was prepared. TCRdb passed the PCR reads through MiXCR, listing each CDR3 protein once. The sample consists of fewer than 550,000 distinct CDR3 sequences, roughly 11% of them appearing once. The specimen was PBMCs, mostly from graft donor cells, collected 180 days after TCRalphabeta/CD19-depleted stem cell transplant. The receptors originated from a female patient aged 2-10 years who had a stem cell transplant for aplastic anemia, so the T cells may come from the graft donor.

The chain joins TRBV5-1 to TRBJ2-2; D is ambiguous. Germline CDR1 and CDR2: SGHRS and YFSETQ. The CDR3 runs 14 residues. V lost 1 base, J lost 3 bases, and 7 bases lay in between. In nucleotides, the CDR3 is TGCGCCAGCAGCTTGAGTTCTCACACCGGGGAGCTGTTTTTT. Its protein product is CASSLSSHTGELFF.

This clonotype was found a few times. The CDR3 nucleotides read TGCAGCACATCAACCTCTAGCGGGGCCTACAATGAGCAGTTCTTC. Its translation: CSTSTSSGAYNEQFF. The V call is TRBV29-1, the J call TRBJ2-1, with 9 bases matching TRBD2. The CDR3 sequence is 15 residues long. Trimming removed 8 bases from V and 2 bases from J; junction bases left unmatched: 10. The germline V gene has CDR1 SQVTM and CDR2 ANQGSEA.

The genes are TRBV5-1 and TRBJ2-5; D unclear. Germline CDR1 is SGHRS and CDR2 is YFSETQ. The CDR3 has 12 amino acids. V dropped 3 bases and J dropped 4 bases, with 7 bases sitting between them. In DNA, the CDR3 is TGCGCCAGCAGCTGGATTAGAGAGACCCAGTACTTC. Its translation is CASSWIRETQYF.

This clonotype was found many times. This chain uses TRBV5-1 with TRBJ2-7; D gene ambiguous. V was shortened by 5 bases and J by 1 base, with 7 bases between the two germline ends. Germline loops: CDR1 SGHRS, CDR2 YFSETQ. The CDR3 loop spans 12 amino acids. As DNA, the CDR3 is TGCGCCAGCAGATCGGTGTCCTACGAGCAGTACTTC. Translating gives CASRSVSYEQYF.

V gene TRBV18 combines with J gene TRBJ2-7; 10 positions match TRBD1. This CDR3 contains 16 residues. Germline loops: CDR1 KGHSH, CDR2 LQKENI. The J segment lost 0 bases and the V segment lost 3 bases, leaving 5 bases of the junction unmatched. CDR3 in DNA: TGTGCCAGCTCACCTGACGACAGGGGGCACTCCTACGAGCAGTACTTC. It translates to CASSPDDRGHSYEQYF. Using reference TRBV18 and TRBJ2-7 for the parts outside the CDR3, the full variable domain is NAGVMQNPRHLVRRRGQEARLRCSPMKGHSHVYWYRQLPEEGLKFMVYLQKENIIDESGMPKERFSAEFPKEGPSILRIQQVVRGDSAAYFCASSPDDRGHSYEQYFGPGTRLTVT.

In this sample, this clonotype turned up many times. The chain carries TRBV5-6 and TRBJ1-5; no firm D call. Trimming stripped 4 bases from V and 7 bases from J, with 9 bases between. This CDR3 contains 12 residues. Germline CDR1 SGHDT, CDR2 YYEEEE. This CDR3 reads CASSTSSQPQHF. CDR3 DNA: TGTGCCAGCAGCACATCCAGCCAGCCCCAGCATTTT. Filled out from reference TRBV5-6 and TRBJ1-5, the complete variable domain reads DAGVTQSPTHLIKTRGQQVTLRCSPKSGHDTVSWYQQALGQGPQFIFQYYEEEERQRGNFPDRFSGHQFPNYSSELNVNALLLGDSALYLCASSTSSQPQHFGDGTRLSIL.

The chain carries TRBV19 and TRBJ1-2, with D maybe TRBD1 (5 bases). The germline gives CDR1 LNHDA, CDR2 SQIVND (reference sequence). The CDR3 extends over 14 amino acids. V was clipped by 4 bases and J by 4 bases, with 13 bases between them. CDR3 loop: CASSTSRAGYGYTF. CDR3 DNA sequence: TGTGCCAGTAGTACTTCCAGGGCGGGCTATGGCTACACCTTC.

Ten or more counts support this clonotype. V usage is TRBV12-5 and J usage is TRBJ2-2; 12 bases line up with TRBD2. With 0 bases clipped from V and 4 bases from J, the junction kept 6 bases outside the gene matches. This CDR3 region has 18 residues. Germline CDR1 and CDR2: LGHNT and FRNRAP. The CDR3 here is CASGLVLGLAGPTGELFF. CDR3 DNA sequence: TGTGCTAGTGGTTTGGTACTGGGACTAGCGGGCCCCACCGGGGAGCTGTTTTTT.

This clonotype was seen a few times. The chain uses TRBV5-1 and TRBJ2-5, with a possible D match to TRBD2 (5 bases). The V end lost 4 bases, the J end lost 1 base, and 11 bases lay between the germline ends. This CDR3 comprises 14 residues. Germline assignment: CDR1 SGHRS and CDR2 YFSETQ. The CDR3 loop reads CASSETTVQETQYF. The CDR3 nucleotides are TGCGCCAGCAGCGAGACTACCGTCCAAGAGACCCAGTACTTC.

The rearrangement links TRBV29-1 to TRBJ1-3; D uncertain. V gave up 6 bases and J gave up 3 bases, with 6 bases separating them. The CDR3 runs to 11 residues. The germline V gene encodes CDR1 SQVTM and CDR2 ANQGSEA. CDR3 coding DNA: TGCAGCGTAACCCATGGAAACACCATATATTTT. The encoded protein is CSVTHGNTIYF.

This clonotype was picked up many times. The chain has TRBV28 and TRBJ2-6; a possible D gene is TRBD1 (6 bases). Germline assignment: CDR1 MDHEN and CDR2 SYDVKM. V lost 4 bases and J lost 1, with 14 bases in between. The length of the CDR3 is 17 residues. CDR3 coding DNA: TGTGCCAGCAGTTCGGCAGGGGAGAGTTCTGGGGCCAACGTCCTGACTTTC. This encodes CASSSAGESSGANVLTF. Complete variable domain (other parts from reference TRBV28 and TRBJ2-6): DVKVTQSSRYLVKRTGEKVFLECVQDMDHENMFWYRQDPGLGLRLIYFSYDVKMKEKGDIPEGYSVSREKKERFSLILESASTNQTSMYLCASSSAGESSGANVLTFGAGSRLTVL.

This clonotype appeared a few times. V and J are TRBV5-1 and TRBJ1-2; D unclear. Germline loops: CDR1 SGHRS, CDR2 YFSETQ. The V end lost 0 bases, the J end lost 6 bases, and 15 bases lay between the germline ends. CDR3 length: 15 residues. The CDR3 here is CASSLVAARSDGYTF. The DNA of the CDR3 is TGCGCCAGCAGCTTGGTGGCAGCCCGATCGGATGGCTACACCTTC. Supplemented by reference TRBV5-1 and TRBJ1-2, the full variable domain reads KAGVTQTPRYLIKTRGQQVTLSCSPISGHRSVSWYQQTPGQGLQFLFEYFSETQRNKGNFPGRFSGRQFSNSRSEMNVSTLELGDSALYLCASSLVAARSDGYTFGSGTRLTVV.

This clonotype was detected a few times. This chain's CDR3 is CASSLRGTSGSSYEQYV. CDR3 nucleotide sequence: TGTGCCAGCAGTTTACGCGGGACTAGCGGGAGTTCCTACGAGCAGTACGTC. V usage is TRBV27 and J usage is TRBJ2-7, with 14 nucleotides matching TRBD2. Germline trimming cut 2 bases from V and 1 base from J; bases unmatched to any gene: 4. Germline loops: CDR1 MNHEY, CDR2 SMNVEV (reference sequence). CDR3 length: 17 residues.

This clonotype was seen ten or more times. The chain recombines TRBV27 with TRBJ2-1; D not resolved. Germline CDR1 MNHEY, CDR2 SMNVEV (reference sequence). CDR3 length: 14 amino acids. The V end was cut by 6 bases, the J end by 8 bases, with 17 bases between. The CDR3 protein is CASRPRIGLYEQFF. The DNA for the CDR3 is TGTGCCAGCAGACCAAGGATTGGCCTTTATGAGCAGTTCTTC.

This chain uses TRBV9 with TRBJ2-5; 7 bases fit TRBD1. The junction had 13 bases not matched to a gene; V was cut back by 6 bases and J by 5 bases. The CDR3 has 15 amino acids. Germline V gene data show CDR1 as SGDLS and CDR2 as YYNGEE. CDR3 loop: CASTPTTGWEETQYF. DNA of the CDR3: TGTGCCAGCACTCCTACGACAGGGTGGGAGGAGACCCAGTACTTC.

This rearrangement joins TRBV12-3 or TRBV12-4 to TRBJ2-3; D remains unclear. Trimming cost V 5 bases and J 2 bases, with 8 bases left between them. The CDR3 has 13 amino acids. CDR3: CASSVLFTDTQYF. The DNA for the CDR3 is TGTGCCAGCAGTGTACTCTTCACAGATACGCAGTATTTT.

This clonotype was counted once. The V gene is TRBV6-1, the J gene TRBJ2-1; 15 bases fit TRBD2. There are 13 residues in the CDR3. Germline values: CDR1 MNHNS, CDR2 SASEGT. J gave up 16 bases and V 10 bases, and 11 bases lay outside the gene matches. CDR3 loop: CATKPGLAGGGFF. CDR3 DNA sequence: TGTGCCACCAAACCGGGACTAGCGGGAGGAGGCTTCTTC.